A selection of T cell receptor beta chains follows, all from one sample in a study of shared clonotypes between healthy human individuals. Here immunoSEQ multiplex PCR was the method, and the copy in TCRdb shows in-frame clones only, minus some. The sample lists about 1.1 million clones, 75% to 85% occurring once. Source material: memory CD4+ T cells from PBMCs. These receptors originate from a man between 18 and 29 years old in good health. Some clones in this sample may be carry-over from other donors' samples. CDR3s include the opening cysteine and the closing phenylalanine or tryptophan. The D gene is left open where the match is weak. Only some rows state a clone size, as once, few, many or a class for expanded clones.

j_gene | v_gene | abundance | d_gene | CDR3nt | CDR3aa
TRBJ2-5 | TRBV28 | NA | TRBD1 | TGTGCCAGCAGTTTCCCGCAGGGGGCCCCTATGGAGACCCAGTACTTC | CASSFPQGAPMETQYF
TRBJ1-3 | TRBV5-1 | NA | NA | TGCGCCAGCAGCCCGGACGGGGGGGGCAGTGGAAACACCATATATTTT | CASSPDGGGSGNTIYF
TRBJ2-2 | TRBV11-3 | few | NA | TGTGCCAGCAGCTTAGAAGGAGGGTGGGTTGGGAACACCGGGGAGCTGTTTTTT | CASSLEGGWVGNTGELFF
TRBJ1-2 | TRBV19 | NA | TRBD1 | TGTGCCAGTAGTTATTCTGGGACAGGGGGCTACACCTTC | CASSYSGTGGYTF
TRBJ1-4 | TRBV28 | NA | NA | TGTGCCAGCAGTCTTGACGCCCGTGGGCGGGTGTTTTTT | CASSLDARGRVFF
TRBJ2-7 | TRBV20-1 | NA | NA | TGCAGTGCTAGAGAGGATACTGAGCAGTACTTC | CSAREDTEQYF
TRBJ2-1 | TRBV28 | NA | NA | TGTGCCAGCCTAGAGATGACGACATCCTACAATGAGCAGTTCTTC | CASLEMTTSYNEQFF
TRBJ2-1 | TRBV6-5 | NA | TRBD1 | TGTGCCAGCAGTCGGACAGGGCTCAATGAGCAGTTCTTC | CASSRTGLNEQFF
TRBJ2-7 | TRBV5-8 | NA | NA | TGTGCCAGCAGCTTGGTGTCAGGCTACGAGCAGTACTTC | CASSLVSGYEQYF
TRBJ1-5 | TRBV9 | NA | TRBD1 | TGTGCCAGCAGCCCCACAGGGGGCAGGCAGCCCCAGCATTTT | CASSPTGGRQPQHF
TRBJ2-3 | TRBV4-3 | once | NA | TGCGCCAGCAGCCAGGATTATGACGCTAGCACAGATACGCAGTATTTT | CASSQDYDASTDTQYF
TRBJ2-7 | TRBV19 | once | TRBD2 | TGTGCCAGTAGTACCCGTCCCGGGACTAGCGGGAACTCCTACGAGCAGTACTTC | CASSTRPGTSGNSYEQYF
TRBJ2-4 | TRBV25-1 | once | NA | TGTGCCAGCAGTTTAACTACAGGCCGTCAGTACTTC | CASSLTTGRQYF
TRBJ2-7 | TRBV29-1 | few | NA | TGCAGCGTTGTTGGAGGAGCCGGAGACGAGCAGTACTTC | CSVVGGAGDEQYF
TRBJ2-3 | TRBV5-1 | NA | NA | TGCGCCAGCAGCGGTACTCCGGCAGATACGCAGTATTTT | CASSGTPADTQYF
TRBJ1-1 | TRBV30 | few | NA | TGTGCCTATGGAGGGGGGAGTGAAGCTTTCTTT | CAYGGGSEAFF
TRBJ2-5 | TRBV14 | NA | NA | TGTGCCAGCAGCCAACGCTTTTCAGGGGAAGAGACCCAGTACTTC | CASSQRFSGEETQYF
TRBJ2-3 | TRBV14 | NA | TRBD2 | TGTGCCAGCAGCCAATTTAGCGGGACACTTCTGGATACGCAGTATTTT | CASSQFSGTLLDTQYF
TRBJ2-7 | TRBV10-2 | NA | TRBD2 | TGCGCCAGCACCCAAGGAAGACTAGCGGGAGAGTCCCACGAGCAGTACTTC | CASTQGRLAGESHEQYF
TRBJ2-5 | TRBV5-1 | NA | TRBD1 | TGCGCCAGCAGCGACAGGGTTGGAGAGACCCAGTACTTC | CASSDRVGETQYF
TRBJ2-7 | TRBV11-2 | NA | NA | TGTGCCAGCAGCCAGGACCCGAGCTCCTACGAGCAGTACTTC | CASSQDPSSYEQYF
TRBJ2-7 | TRBV18 | NA | TRBD2 | TGTGCCAGCTCACCGGGGGCGGGGGGCTCCTACGAGCAGTACTTC | CASSPGAGGSYEQYF
TRBJ1-4 | TRBV19 | NA | TRBD1 | TGTGCCAGTAGTACGCGACAGGGGACTAATGAAAAACTGTTTTTT | CASSTRQGTNEKLFF
TRBJ1-2 | TRBV28 | NA | NA | TGTGCCAGCACCTGGGGGTTTAACTATGGCTACACCTTC | CASTWGFNYGYTF
TRBJ1-4 | TRBV7-9 | NA | TRBD1 | TGTGCCAGCAGGGACAGGGGGCAATCGGAAAAACTGTTTTTT | CASRDRGQSEKLFF
TRBJ1-2 | TRBV6-6 | NA | NA | TGTGCCAGCAGTTCCCAGGGCGGCAGGGTTAACTATGGCTACACCTTC | CASSSQGGRVNYGYTF
TRBJ2-4 | TRBV6-1 | NA | NA | TGTGCCAGCAGTGACTCTAGCAACAACATTCAGTACTTC | CASSDSSNNIQYF
TRBJ1-5 | TRBV7-8 | NA | NA | TGTGCCAGCAGCCCGTTGGGGGGATTATATCAGCCCCAGCATTTT | CASSPLGGLYQPQHF
TRBJ2-1 | TRBV11-3 | NA | TRBD2 | TGTGCCAGCAGCTCAGGATCACTAGCGGGAATCGATGAGCAGTTCTTC | CASSSGSLAGIDEQFF
TRBJ2-5 | TRBV6-6 | NA | NA | TGTGCCAGCAGTTCCTTCGAGACCCAGTACTTC | CASSSFETQYF
TRBJ2-5 | TRBV30 | once | TRBD2 | TGTGCCTGGAGTCGAGGGAGCGGGACTCAAGAGACCCAGTACTTC | CAWSRGSGTQETQYF
TRBJ1-1 | TRBV18 | NA | TRBD1 | TGTGCCAGCTCACCTCAACCCCCCCTTCCCCAAACCGGGACAGGGTACACTGAAGCTTTCTTT | CASSPQPPLPQTGTGYTEAFF
TRBJ1-1 | TRBV5-1 | NA | NA | TGCGCCAGCAGCTTGGAGGAAGTGGCCACTGAAGCTTTCTTT | CASSLEEVATEAFF